Listed below are T cell receptor beta chains from one sample, sequenced in a study of regulatory T cells in long-lasting Graves disease. Each CDR3 protein is one row after TCRdb ran MiXCR on the multiplex PCR reads. This sample carries roughly 430,000 distinct CDR3 sequences, approximately 16% of them seen once, and the ten largest clones take over 8.5%. These records were also assigned to another study, of T cells in Graves' hyperthyroidism and ophthalmopathy.

This specimen consisted of peripheral blood mononuclear cells (PBMCs), obtained at new diagnosis, from a patient treated with antithyroid drugs. Source of these receptors: a woman in her twenties or thirties with Graves disease. CDR3s include the opening cysteine and the closing phenylalanine or tryptophan. A D gene is named only where the DNA matches it firmly. Size tells how often a clone was seen (once, few, many) or the class of an expanded clone, and some rows leave it out.

abundance | j_gene | v_gene | d_gene | CDR3nt | CDR3aa
. | TRBJ2-3 | TRBV2 | . | TGTGCCAGCAGTGAAAACCGGCCAGATACGCAGTATTTT | CASSENRPDTQYF
few | TRBJ1-2 | TRBV6-1 | . | TGTGCCAGCAGTGAATGGAAAGCTAACTATGGCTACACCTTC | CASSEWKANYGYTF
few | TRBJ2-3 | TRBV5-1 | . | TGCGCCACCCTCGGTTACAGACGGGGCACAGATACGCAGTATTTT | CATLGYRRGTDTQYF
many | TRBJ2-3 | TRBV6-2/TRBV6-3 | TRBD2 | TGTGCCAGCAGTACGGGGCTAGCGGACAAGTATTTT | CASSTGLADKYF
many | TRBJ1-1 | TRBV7-6 | TRBD1 | TGTGCCAGCAGCGCCGGACAGGGCAGAGCTTTCTTT | CASSAGQGRAFF
. | TRBJ1-1 | TRBV5-4 | . | TGTGCCAGCAGCCGAGGGGCAGGCGAAGCTTTCTTT | CASSRGAGEAFF
many | TRBJ1-1 | TRBV6-1 | TRBD1 | TGTGCCAGCAGAAGCGGGACAGGGGGCGGTCGGAACACTGAAGCTTTCTTT | CASRSGTGGGRNTEAFF
few | TRBJ1-1 | TRBV19 | TRBD1 | TGTGCCAGTAGTTGGACAGGGGAGTACACTGAAGCTTTCTTT | CASSWTGEYTEAFF
. | TRBJ2-5 | TRBV6-2/TRBV6-3 | TRBD1 | TGTGCCAGCAGTCCCCGCCGAGACAGGGGGCGAGAGACCCAGTACTTC | CASSPRRDRGRETQYF
many | TRBJ1-4 | TRBV2 | . | TGTGCCAGCAGTGTGGGGGGGGCGAAAGAAAAACTGTTTTTT | CASSVGGAKEKLFF
many | TRBJ1-2 | TRBV28 | TRBD1 | TGTGCCAGCAGTTTATTCGACAGGGGGCCGGATGGCTACACCTTC | CASSLFDRGPDGYTF
few | TRBJ2-5 | TRBV6-4 | TRBD2 | TGTGCCAGCAGTGACGAACTAGCGGGGGCGGCGCAAGAGACCCAGTACTTC | CASSDELAGAAQETQYF
many | TRBJ2-7 | TRBV28 | . | TGTGCCAGCAGTCAACCAGGGACCACTTCCTACGAGCAGTACTTC | CASSQPGTTSYEQYF
many | TRBJ2-5 | TRBV4-1 | . | TGCGCCAGCAGCCAAGATCAGGACCAAGAGACCCAGTACTTC | CASSQDQDQETQYF
many | TRBJ2-1 | TRBV7-2 | TRBD2 | TGTGCCAGCACCCCGACTAGCGGGAGGGCTAATGAGCAGTTCTTC | CASTPTSGRANEQFF
few | TRBJ1-1 | TRBV7-2 | . | TGTGCCAGCAGCTTAAGCCATGGGAGAACTGAAGCTTTCTTT | CASSLSHGRTEAFF
few | TRBJ2-3 | TRBV7-2 | . | TGTGCCGACCAGGGGGGCACGCGGGATACGCAGTATTTT | CADQGGTRDTQYF
many | TRBJ2-7 | TRBV27 | TRBD2 | TGTGCCAGCAGCGCCCGACTAGCGGGGGGGAGCTCCTACGAGCAGTACTTC | CASSARLAGGSSYEQYF
many | TRBJ2-2 | TRBV7-9 | . | TGTGCCAGCAGCTTATTCAGCACCGGGGAGCTGTTTTTT | CASSLFSTGELFF
many | TRBJ2-4 | TRBV6-2/TRBV6-3 | . | TGTGCCAGCAGTTACGGGGGCAGACCAGCCAAAAACATTCAGTACTTC | CASSYGGRPAKNIQYF
many | TRBJ2-1 | TRBV7-9 | TRBD2 | TGTGCCAGCAGTCCAACCACTAGCGGGAGGGCAAGCTCCTACAATGAGCAGTTCTTC | CASSPTTSGRASSYNEQFF
. | TRBJ2-2 | TRBV10-3 | TRBD2 | TGTGCCATCAGTGACATTTGGGCTAGCGGGACTAACACCGGGGAGCTGTTTTTT | CAISDIWASGTNTGELFF
few | TRBJ1-5 | TRBV12-3/TRBV12-4 | TRBD1 | TGTGCCAGCAAGATGACAGGGGATGGTCAGCCCCAGCATTTT | CASKMTGDGQPQHF
. | TRBJ1-5 | TRBV4-1 | . | TGCGCCAGCAGCCAGCTGGCGGGGGAGCCCCAGCATTTT | CASSQLAGEPQHF
many | TRBJ2-1 | TRBV20-1 | . | TGCAGTGCTCCCCCAAGCGGGACACCTCTCCATGAGCAGTTCTTC | CSAPPSGTPLHEQFF
. | TRBJ1-2 | TRBV6-2/TRBV6-3 | . | TGTGCCAGCAGTAGGGTCGGGCTCGGCTACACCTTC | CASSRVGLGYTF
. | TRBJ2-5 | TRBV11-3 | TRBD2 | TGTGCCAGCAGCTTATCCGGGACTAGCGGGAGTAGGAGTACCCAGTACTTC | CASSLSGTSGSRSTQYF
many | TRBJ2-7 | TRBV11-3 | . | TGTGCCAGCAGCTTATCCGCGGGACCCTACGAGCAGTACTTC | CASSLSAGPYEQYF